One and the same sample provided the 8 T cell receptor beta chains below, sequenced in a study of human T cells and chemical hapten exposure. TCRdb used MiXCR to reprocess the RACE reads, holding one entry per CDR3 protein. The data hold 210,000 or so distinct CDR3 sequences, with about 22% observed a single time. Noted time point: patch test 3, about 24 weeks after DPC sensitization. Noted treatment: therapeutic diphenylcyclopropenone sensitization with weekly scalp DPC. The specimen was whole blood, collected in connection with sensitization to the hapten diphenylcyclopropenone (DPC). The origin of the receptors is a woman between 40 and 55 years old with alopecia areata. Some clones in this sample may be carry-over from other donors' samples.

J is TRBJ2-3 and V is TRBV7-2; D call uncertain. Trimming cost V 8 bases and J 6 bases, with 12 bases left between them. CDR1 is SGHTA, CDR2 FQGNSA, per germline. CDR3 length equals 12 residues. The CDR3 sequence is CASGSGRDTQYF. The CDR3 DNA reads TGTGCCAGCGGTTCCGGACGGGATACGCAGTATTTT.

The gene calls are TRBV6-5 and TRBJ2-5; 7 bases agree with TRBD1. CDR1 is MNHEY and CDR2 is SVGAGI in the germline V gene. J lost 2 bases, V lost 2 bases, and 5 bases had no gene match. This CDR3 has 15 residues. The CDR3 loop is CASSYLTGTQETQYF. CDR3 sequence (DNA): TGTGCCAGCAGTTACCTGACAGGGACGCAAGAGACCCAGTACTTC.

The chain recombines TRBV6-5 with TRBJ1-4; D gene uncertain. CDR3 length equals 15 residues. The ends were cut back, 6 bases at V and 7 bases at J, with 18 bases in the middle. CDR1 is MNHEY, CDR2 SVGAGI, per germline. Written as DNA, the CDR3 is TGTGCCAGCAGCCCCAGCTGGACCGAGGGTGAAAAACTGTTTTTT. Protein product: CASSPSWTEGEKLFF.

This clonotype showed up just a few times. J is TRBJ2-1 and V is TRBV4-1, with D perhaps being TRBD1 or TRBD2 (5 bases each). V was trimmed by 1 base and J by 6 bases, leaving 16 bases between them. The CDR3 consists of 16 residues. Per germline, CDR1 MGHRA and CDR2 YSYEKL. CDR3 in DNA: TGCGCCAGCAGCCAAGCTTTTGGGGGATTGGTCAATGAGCAGTTCTTC. Translating gives CASSQAFGGLVNEQFF.

The chain carries TRBV6-2 or TRBV6-3 and TRBJ2-7; D is undetermined. V was pared by 8 bases and J by 3 bases, with 11 bases between. CDR3 length: 12 residues. The germline gives CDR1 MNHEY, CDR2 SVGEGT. The DNA of the CDR3 is TGTGCCAGCTCAGGCTTCCGCTACGAGCAGTACTTC. This codes for CASSGFRYEQYF.

There are a few counts of this clonotype. The chain couples TRBV27 to TRBJ1-2, with D possibly being TRBD1 (6 bases). The CDR3 runs to 13 residues. In germline, CDR1 is MNHEY, CDR2 SMNVEV (reference sequence). Trimming stripped 5 bases from V and 6 bases from J, with 13 bases between. The CDR3 nucleotides read TGTGCCAGCAGTCAATCAGGGGTTAATGGCTACACCTTC. The encoded protein is CASSQSGVNGYTF.

V gene TRBV14 combines with J gene TRBJ2-1; D remains ambiguous. V gave up 0 bases and J gave up 7 bases, with 4 bases separating them. The germline V gene encodes CDR1 SGHDN and CDR2 FVKESK. This CDR3 region has 12 residues. The CDR3 sequence: CASSQDWNEQFF. DNA for the CDR3: TGTGCCAGCAGCCAAGATTGGAATGAGCAGTTCTTC.

This clonotype was recorded once. This chain links TRBV7-9 with TRBJ2-2; 8 nucleotides align to TRBD2. Unmatched junction bases numbered 6, after V lost 3 bases and J lost 6 bases. Germline CDR1 SEHNR, CDR2 FQNEAQ (reference sequence). This CDR3 spans 15 amino acids. CDR3 coding DNA: TGTGCCAGCAGCTTTCACAGCGGGAGATCCGGGGAGCTGTTTTTT. Encoded protein: CASSFHSGRSGELFF.